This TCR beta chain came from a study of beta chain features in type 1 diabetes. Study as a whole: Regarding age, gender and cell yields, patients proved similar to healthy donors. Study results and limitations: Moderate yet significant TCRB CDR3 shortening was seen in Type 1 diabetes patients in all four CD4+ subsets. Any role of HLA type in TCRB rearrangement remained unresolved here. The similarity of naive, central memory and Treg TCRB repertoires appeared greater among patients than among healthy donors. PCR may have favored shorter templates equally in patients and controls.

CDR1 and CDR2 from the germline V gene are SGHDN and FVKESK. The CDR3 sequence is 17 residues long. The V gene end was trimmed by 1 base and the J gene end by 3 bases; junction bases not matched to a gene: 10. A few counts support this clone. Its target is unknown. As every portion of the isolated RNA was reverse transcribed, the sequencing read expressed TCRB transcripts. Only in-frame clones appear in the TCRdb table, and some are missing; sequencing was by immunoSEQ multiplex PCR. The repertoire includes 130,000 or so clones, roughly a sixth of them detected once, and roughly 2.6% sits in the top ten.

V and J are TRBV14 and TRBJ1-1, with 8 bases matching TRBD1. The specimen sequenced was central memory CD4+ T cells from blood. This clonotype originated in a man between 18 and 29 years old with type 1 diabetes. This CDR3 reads CASSQAFRGRVDTEAFF. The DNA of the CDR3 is TGTGCCAGCAGCCAAGCGTTCAGGGGGCGCGTGGACACTGAAGCTTTCTTT.